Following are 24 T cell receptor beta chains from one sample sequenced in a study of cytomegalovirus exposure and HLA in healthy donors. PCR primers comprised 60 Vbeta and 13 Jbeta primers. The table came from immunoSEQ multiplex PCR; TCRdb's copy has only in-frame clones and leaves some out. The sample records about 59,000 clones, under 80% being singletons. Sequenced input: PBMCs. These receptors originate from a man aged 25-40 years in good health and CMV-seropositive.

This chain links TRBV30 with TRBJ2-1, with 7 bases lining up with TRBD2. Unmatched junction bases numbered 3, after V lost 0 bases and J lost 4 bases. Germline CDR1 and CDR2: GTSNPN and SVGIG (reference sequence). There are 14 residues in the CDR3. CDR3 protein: CAWSVVGGYNEQFF. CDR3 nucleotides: TGTGCCTGGAGTGTGGTGGGGGGGTACAATGAGCAGTTCTTC.

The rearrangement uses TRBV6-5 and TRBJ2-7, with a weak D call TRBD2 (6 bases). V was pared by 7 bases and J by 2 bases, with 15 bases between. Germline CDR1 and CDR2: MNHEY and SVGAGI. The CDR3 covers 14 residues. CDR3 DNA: TGTGCCAGCAAATTGGGCGGGGAGACCTACGAGCAGTACTTC. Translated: CASKLGGETYEQYF.

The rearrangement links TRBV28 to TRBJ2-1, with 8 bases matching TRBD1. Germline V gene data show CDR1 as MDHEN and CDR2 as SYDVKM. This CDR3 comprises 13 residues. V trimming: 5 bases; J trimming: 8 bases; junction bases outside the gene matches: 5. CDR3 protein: CASSMGQDYEQFF. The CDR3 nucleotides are TGTGCCAGCAGTATGGGACAGGACTATGAGCAGTTCTTC.

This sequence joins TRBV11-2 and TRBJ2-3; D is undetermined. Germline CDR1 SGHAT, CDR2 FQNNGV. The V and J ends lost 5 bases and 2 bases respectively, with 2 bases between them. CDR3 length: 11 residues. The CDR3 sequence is CASSLTDTQYF. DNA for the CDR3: TGTGCCAGCAGCCTCACAGATACGCAGTATTTT.

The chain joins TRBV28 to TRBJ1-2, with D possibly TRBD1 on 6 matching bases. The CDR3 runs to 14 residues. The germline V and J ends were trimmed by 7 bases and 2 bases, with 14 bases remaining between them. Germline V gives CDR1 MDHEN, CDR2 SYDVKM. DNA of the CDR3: TGTGCCAGCACCTCGGACAGAACCAACTATGGCTACACCTTC. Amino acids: CASTSDRTNYGYTF.

This CDR3 is CASSEGSWMNTEAFF. The CDR3 DNA reads TGTGCCAGCAGTGAGGGCAGCTGGATGAACACTGAAGCTTTCTTT. The chain employs TRBV2 and TRBJ1-1; D remains ambiguous. The V end lost 3 bases, the J end lost 0 bases, and 11 bases lay between the germline ends. The CDR3 extends over 15 amino acids. Germline V CDR1 and CDR2: SNHLY, FYNNEI.

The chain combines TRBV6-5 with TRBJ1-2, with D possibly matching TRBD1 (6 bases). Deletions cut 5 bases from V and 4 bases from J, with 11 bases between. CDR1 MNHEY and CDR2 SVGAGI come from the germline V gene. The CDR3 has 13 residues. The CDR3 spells CASSVTGLYGYTF. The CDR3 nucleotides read TGTGCCAGCAGTGTGACAGGACTCTATGGCTACACCTTC.

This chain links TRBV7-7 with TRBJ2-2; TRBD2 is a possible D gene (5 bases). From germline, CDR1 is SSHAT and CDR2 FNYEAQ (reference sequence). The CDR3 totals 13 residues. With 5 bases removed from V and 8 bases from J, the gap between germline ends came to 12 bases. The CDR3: CASSPTTGGELFF. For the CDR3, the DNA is TGTGCCAGCAGCCCTACGACGGGGGGGGAGCTGTTTTTT.

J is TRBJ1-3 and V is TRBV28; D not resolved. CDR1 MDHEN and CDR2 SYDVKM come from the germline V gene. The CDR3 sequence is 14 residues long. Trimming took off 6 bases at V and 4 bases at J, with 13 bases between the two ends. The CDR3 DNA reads TGTGCCAGCAGGAGGACTGATGGGGGAAACACCATATATTTT. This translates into CASRRTDGGNTIYF.

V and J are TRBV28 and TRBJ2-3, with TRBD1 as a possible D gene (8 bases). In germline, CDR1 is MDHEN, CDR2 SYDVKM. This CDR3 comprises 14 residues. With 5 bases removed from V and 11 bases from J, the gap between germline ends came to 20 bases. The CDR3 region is CASSPYRQGRGQYF. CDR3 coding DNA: TGTGCCAGCAGTCCCTATCGACAGGGGAGGGGGCAGTATTTT.

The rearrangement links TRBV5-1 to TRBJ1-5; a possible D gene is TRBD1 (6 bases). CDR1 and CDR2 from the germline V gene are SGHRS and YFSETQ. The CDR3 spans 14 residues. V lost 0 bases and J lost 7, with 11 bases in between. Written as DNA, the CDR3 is TGCGCCAGCAGCTTGGTTGCAGGGGAGCAGCCCCAGCATTTT. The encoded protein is CASSLVAGEQPQHF.

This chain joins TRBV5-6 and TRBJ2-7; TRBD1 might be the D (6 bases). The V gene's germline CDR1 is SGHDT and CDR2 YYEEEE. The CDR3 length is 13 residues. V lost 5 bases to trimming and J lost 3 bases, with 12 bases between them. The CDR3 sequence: CASSKGHVYEQYF. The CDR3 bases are TGTGCCAGCAGTAAGGGACACGTCTACGAGCAGTACTTC.

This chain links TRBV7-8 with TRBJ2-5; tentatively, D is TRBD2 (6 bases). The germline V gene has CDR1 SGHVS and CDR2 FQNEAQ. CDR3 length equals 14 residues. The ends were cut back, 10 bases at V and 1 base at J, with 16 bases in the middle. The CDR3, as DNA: TGTGCCAACACAGTTGGGACTGGCCAAGAGACCCAGTACTTC. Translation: CANTVGTGQETQYF.

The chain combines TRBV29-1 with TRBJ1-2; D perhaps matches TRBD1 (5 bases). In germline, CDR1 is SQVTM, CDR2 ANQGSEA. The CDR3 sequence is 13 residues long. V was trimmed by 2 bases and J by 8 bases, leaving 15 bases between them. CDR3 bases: TGCAGCGTTGAAACTCGGCAGGGAGGCGGCTACACCTTC. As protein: CSVETRQGGGYTF.

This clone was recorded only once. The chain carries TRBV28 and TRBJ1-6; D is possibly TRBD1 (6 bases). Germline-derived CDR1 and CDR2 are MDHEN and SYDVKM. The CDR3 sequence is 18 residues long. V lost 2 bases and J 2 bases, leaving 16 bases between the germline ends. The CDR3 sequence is CASSLIGRGLTYNSPLHF. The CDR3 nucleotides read TGTGCCAGCAGTTTAATCGGCAGGGGTCTCACCTATAATTCACCCCTCCACTTT.

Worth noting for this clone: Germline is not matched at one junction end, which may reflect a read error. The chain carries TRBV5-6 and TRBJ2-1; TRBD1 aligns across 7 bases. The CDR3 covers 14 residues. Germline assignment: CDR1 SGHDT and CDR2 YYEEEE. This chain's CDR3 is CVSSFGTAYNEQFF. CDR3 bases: TGTGTCAGCAGCTTTGGGACAGCCTACAATGAGCAGTTCTTC. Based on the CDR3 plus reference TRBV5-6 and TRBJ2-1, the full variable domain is DAGVTQSPTHLIKTRGQQVTLRCSPKSGHDTVSWYQQALGQGPQFIFQYYEEEERQRGNFPDRFSGHQFPNYSSELNVNALLLGDSALYLCVSSFGTAYNEQFFGPGTRLTVL.

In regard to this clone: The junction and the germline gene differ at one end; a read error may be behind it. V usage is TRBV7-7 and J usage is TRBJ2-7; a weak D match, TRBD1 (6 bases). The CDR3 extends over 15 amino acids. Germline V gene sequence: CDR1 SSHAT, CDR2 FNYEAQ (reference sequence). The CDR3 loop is CASSLRSGESYEQYF. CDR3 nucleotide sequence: TGTGCTAGCAGCTTAAGGTCAGGGGAATCCTACGAGCAGTACTTC.

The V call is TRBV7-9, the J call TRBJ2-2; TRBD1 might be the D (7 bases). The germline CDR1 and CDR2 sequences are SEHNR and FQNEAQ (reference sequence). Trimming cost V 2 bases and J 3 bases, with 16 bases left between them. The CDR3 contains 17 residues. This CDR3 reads CASSLRAGQGDTGELFF. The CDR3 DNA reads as TGTGCCAGCAGCTTACGCGCGGGGCAGGGGGACACCGGGGAGCTGTTTTTT.

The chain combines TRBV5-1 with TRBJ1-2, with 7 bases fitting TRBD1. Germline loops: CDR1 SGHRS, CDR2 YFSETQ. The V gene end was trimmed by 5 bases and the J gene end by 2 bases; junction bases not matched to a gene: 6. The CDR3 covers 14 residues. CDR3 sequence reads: CASRVGGANYGYTF. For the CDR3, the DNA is TGCGCCAGCAGAGTAGGGGGCGCAAACTATGGCTACACCTTC.

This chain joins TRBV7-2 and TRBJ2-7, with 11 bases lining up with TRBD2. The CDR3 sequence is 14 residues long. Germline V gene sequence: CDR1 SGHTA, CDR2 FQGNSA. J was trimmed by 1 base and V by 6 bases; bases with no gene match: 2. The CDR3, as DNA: TGTGCCAGCAGACGACTAGCGGGGTCCTACGAGCAGTACTTC. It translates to CASRRLAGSYEQYF.

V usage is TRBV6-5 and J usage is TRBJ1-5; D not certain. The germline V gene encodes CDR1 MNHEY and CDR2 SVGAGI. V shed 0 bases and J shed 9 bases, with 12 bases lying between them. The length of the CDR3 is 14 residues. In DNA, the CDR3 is TGTGCCAGCAGTTACTCTGGAGAAAGCAGGCCCCAGCATTTT. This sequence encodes CASSYSGESRPQHF.

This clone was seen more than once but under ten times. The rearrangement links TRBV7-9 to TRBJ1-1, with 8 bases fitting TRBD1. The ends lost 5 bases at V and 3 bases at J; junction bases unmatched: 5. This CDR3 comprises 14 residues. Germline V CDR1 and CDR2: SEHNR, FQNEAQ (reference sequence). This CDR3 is CASSRDRRDTEAFF. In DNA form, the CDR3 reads TGTGCCAGCAGCCGGGACAGGAGGGACACTGAAGCTTTCTTT.

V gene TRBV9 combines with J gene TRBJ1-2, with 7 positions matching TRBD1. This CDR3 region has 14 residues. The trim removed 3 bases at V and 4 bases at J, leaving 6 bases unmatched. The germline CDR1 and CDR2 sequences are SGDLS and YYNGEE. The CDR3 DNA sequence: TGTGCCAGCAGCGGACAACCAGGGGGCTATGGCTACACCTTC. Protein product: CASSGQPGGYGYTF.

The CDR3 sequence is CASSSERAYEQYF. The CDR3 DNA follows: TGTGCCAGCAGTTCGGAGAGGGCCTACGAGCAGTACTTC. The rearrangement uses TRBV27 and TRBJ2-7, with a tentative D call TRBD2 (5 bases). This CDR3 is built from 13 residues. Germline V gives CDR1 MNHEY, CDR2 SMNVEV (reference sequence). Trimming took 4 bases from V and 2 from J, leaving 9 bases between them.